One and the same sample provided the 13 T cell receptor beta chains below, sequenced in a study of a mutant IDH1 vaccine in newly diagnosed glioma (dated by TCRdb to the early 2020s). The meaning of the sample's time point label: baseline, week 1 (first vaccination visit). Interpreted using the paper, the treatment or condition label stands for: pre-vaccination baseline after standard-of-care therapy. Libraries were constructed by the immunoSEQ multiplex PCR assay. TCRdb provides this immuneACCESS table in a form limited to in-frame rearrangements. Some clones are lacking; in checked studies, under half of them reflect an unresolved V gene, and why the rest are absent is not known. The sample table shows about 88,000 clones, and over 75% are seen once. The ten largest clones add up to about 5.6% of the sample. The sample here was PBMCs, taken from a glioma patient treated with radiotherapy, temozolomide or both. Source of these receptors: a man in his forties with glioma. Some clones in this sample may be carry-over from other donors' samples.

This chain links TRBV7-9 with TRBJ1-5; possibly TRBD1 for D (6 bases). V dropped 3 bases and J dropped 5 bases, with 11 bases sitting between them. This CDR3 has 14 residues. CDR1 is SEHNR, CDR2 FQNEAQ, per germline (reference sequence). In nucleotides, the CDR3 is TGTGCCAGCAGCTTGGGACAAGGGGATCAGCCCCAGCATTTT. Its translation: CASSLGQGDQPQHF.

This clone was seen a few times. The chain links TRBV19 to TRBJ1-6; 11 bases are a match to TRBD1. V was pared by 6 bases and J by 9 bases, with 7 bases of the junction left unmatched. The CDR3 is 15 residues long. Looked up from germline, CDR1 is LNHDA and CDR2 is SQIVND (reference sequence). DNA of the CDR3: TGTGCCAGTAGCTCAACCGGGACAGGGGGTTCACCCCTCCACTTT. Translation: CASSSTGTGGSPLHF. Based on the CDR3 plus reference TRBV19 and TRBJ1-6, the full variable domain is DGGITQSPKYLFRKEGQNVTLSCEQNLNHDAMYWYRQDPGQGLRLIYYSQIVNDFQKGDIAEGYSVSREKKESFPLTVTSAQKNPTAFYLCASSSTGTGGSPLHFGNGTRLTVT.

The rearrangement joins TRBV6-5 to TRBJ2-7, with a tentative D call TRBD1 (6 bases). Trimming left V 6 bases short and J 6 bases short, with 18 bases between. Germline CDR1 and CDR2: MNHEY and SVGAGI. The CDR3 is 14 residues long. This CDR3 is CASSKPGVRPEQYF. The CDR3 coding sequence is TGTGCCAGCAGCAAACCAGGGGTCCGTCCCGAGCAGTACTTC.

The V call is TRBV2, the J call TRBJ2-7; the D is unclear. The CDR3 is made up of 11 amino acids. V shed 3 bases and J shed 9 bases, with 9 bases lying between them. Germline values: CDR1 SNHLY, CDR2 FYNNEI. CDR3 amino acids: CASSEMVRQYF. For the CDR3, the DNA is TGTGCCAGCAGTGAGATGGTGCGGCAGTACTTC.

The rearrangement uses TRBV4-1 and TRBJ2-2, with D maybe TRBD2 (6 bases). Germline CDR1 and CDR2: MGHRA and YSYEKL. V was clipped by 3 bases and J by 11 bases, with 10 bases between them. CDR3 length: 12 residues. CDR3 amino acids: CASSHLGGELFF. CDR3 sequence (DNA): TGCGCCAGCAGCCACCTGGGGGGTGAGCTGTTTTTT.

This clone was found a few times. J is TRBJ1-2 and V is TRBV7-9, with 9 bases identical to TRBD1. With 5 bases clipped from V and 8 bases from J, the junction kept 12 bases outside the gene matches. CDR1 SEHNR and CDR2 FQNEAQ come from the germline V gene (reference sequence). This CDR3 is built from 15 residues. Written as DNA, the CDR3 is TGTGCCAGCAGCCTCCGACAGGGGGGACTTCTGGGCTACACCTTC. Amino acids: CASSLRQGGLLGYTF.

The rearrangement joins TRBV5-1 to TRBJ2-3; D uncertain. This CDR3 contains 14 residues. Trimming took 4 bases from V and 0 from J, leaving 9 bases between them. Germline-derived CDR1 and CDR2 are SGHRS and YFSETQ. The CDR3 is CASSPFPSTDTQYF. CDR3 nucleotides: TGCGCCAGCAGCCCCTTCCCTAGCACAGATACGCAGTATTTT.

Notes on this clone: Different DNA sequences within this sample yield the same CDR3. The chain couples TRBV7-9 to TRBJ1-2; tentatively, D is TRBD1 (5 bases). The V and J ends lost 0 bases and 6 bases respectively, with 8 bases between them. The V gene's germline CDR1 is SEHNR and CDR2 FQNEAQ (reference sequence). The CDR3 spans 13 residues. CDR3 residues: CASSLAGADGYTF. In DNA, the CDR3 is TGTGCCAGCAGCTTAGCAGGGGCCGATGGCTACACCTTC.

As DNA, the CDR3 is TGTGCCAGCAGCCGCGGGGTGTCCTCCTACGAGCAGTACTTC. It codes for CASSRGVSSYEQYF. This chain uses TRBV7-9 with TRBJ2-7; D possibly corresponds to TRBD2 (6 bases). The germline V and J ends were trimmed by 5 bases and 0 bases, with 11 bases remaining between them. The length of the CDR3 is 14 residues. Germline V gene sequence: CDR1 SEHNR, CDR2 FQNEAQ (reference sequence).

This clone was observed once. The chain carries TRBV7-3 and TRBJ1-1, with TRBD1 matching 7 bases. There are 14 residues in the CDR3. The junction had 7 bases not matched to a gene; V was cut back by 5 bases and J by 4 bases. CDR1 is SGHTA, CDR2 FQGTGA, per germline. CDR3 sequence (DNA): TGTGCCAGCAGCCAATCAGGGGGTAGCACTGAAGCTTTCTTT. Translating gives CASSQSGGSTEAFF.

This chain links TRBV30 with TRBJ1-5; possible D gene TRBD1, 5 bases. The V and J ends lost 2 bases and 6 bases respectively, with 14 bases between them. The CDR3 extends over 14 amino acids. Germline CDR1 and CDR2: GTSNPN and SVGIG (reference sequence). CDR3 amino acids: CAWSTGTPSQPQHF. The CDR3 DNA follows: TGTGCCTGGAGTACCGGGACCCCGAGTCAGCCCCAGCATTTT.

The chain is built from TRBV30 and TRBJ2-7; maybe TRBD2 (5 bases). The CDR3 contains 17 residues. V was pared by 4 bases and J by 6 bases, with 28 bases between. Per the germline V gene, CDR1 is GTSNPN and CDR2 is SVGIG (reference sequence). CDR3 bases: TGTGCCTGGACCTCAACGGGGTGGGCTCCAACCTATGGCGAGCAGTACTTC. This codes for CAWTSTGWAPTYGEQYF.

The V and J genes are TRBV5-1 and TRBJ1-4, with D possibly being TRBD1 (6 bases). The V gene's germline CDR1 is SGHRS and CDR2 YFSETQ. CDR3 size: 14 residues. The V gene lost 5 bases and the J gene lost 4 bases, with 12 bases spanning the gap. The CDR3 sequence is CASSFGTINEKLFF. The CDR3, as DNA: TGCGCCAGCAGTTTCGGGACAATTAATGAAAAACTGTTTTTT.